Presented here are 16 T cell receptor beta chains from one specimen sequenced in a study of T cell repertoires in cytomegalovirus infection. The antigens for these receptors are not known. Each CDR3 protein gets one entry after TCRdb re-called the reads with MiXCR. The repertoire holds fewer than 950,000 distinct CDR3 sequences, with about 31% as singletons. The starting material was cultured CD8+ T cells from PBMCs, obtained from culture after CMV antigen stimulation. These receptors all come from a human donor in good health (CMV status not recorded). Some clones in this sample may be carry-over from other donors' samples.

This clonotype has only a few counts. The rearrangement uses TRBV6-1 and TRBJ1-4; D is uncertain. Germline V gives CDR1 MNHNS, CDR2 SASEGT. This CDR3 comprises 14 residues. Trimming pared 6 bases from V and 8 bases from J, leaving 16 bases between. Here the CDR3 reads CASRMPQREEKLFF. In nucleotides, the CDR3 is TGTGCCAGCAGGATGCCCCAGCGGGAAGAAAAACTGTTTTTT.

This chain uses TRBV15 with TRBJ2-5; D is possibly TRBD1 (5 bases). V was trimmed by 5 bases and J by 2 bases, leaving 18 bases between them. Per the germline V gene, CDR1 is LNHNV and CDR2 is YYDKDF (reference sequence). The CDR3 runs to 16 residues. CDR3 residues: CATSPRIWAGQETQYF. For the CDR3, the DNA is TGTGCCACCAGCCCCCGAATTTGGGCAGGGCAAGAGACCCAGTACTTC.

The rearrangement uses TRBV10-2 and TRBJ2-3; 8 nucleotides line up with TRBD2. J gave up 4 bases and V 6 bases, and 18 bases lay outside the gene matches. This CDR3 spans 18 amino acids. Germline V lookup: CDR1 WSHSY, CDR2 SAAADI. The CDR3 spells CASRTSVGTRSKADTQYF. Written as DNA, the CDR3 is TGCGCCAGCAGGACGAGCGTCGGGACTAGAAGTAAGGCAGATACGCAGTATTTT.

This chain connects TRBV10-3 to TRBJ1-4; 8 nucleotides match TRBD1. Germline V gene lookup returns CDR1 ENHRY and CDR2 SYGVKD. The CDR3 is 13 residues long. V shed 7 bases, J shed 7 bases, and the junction held 5 bases outside the gene matches. This CDR3 is CAINQGAGEKLFF. DNA for the CDR3: TGTGCCATCAATCAGGGGGCCGGTGAAAAACTGTTTTTT.

V usage is TRBV27 and J usage is TRBJ1-5, with TRBD1 as a possible D gene (5 bases). The CDR3 loop spans 14 amino acids. V lost 2 bases and J 5 bases, leaving 10 bases between the germline ends. Germline lookup yields CDR1 MNHEY and CDR2 SMNVEV (reference sequence). The CDR3 loop is CASSLGGEHQPQHF. CDR3 DNA sequence: TGTGCCAGCAGTTTAGGGGGGGAGCATCAGCCCCAGCATTTT.

This clonotype appeared a few times. The genes are TRBV27 and TRBJ1-6; D not resolved. Trimming cost V 8 bases and J 2 bases, with 7 bases left between them. The germline gives CDR1 MNHEY, CDR2 SMNVEV (reference sequence). The CDR3 length is 13 residues. This chain's CDR3 is CASALPYNSPLHF. The CDR3 DNA is TGTGCCAGCGCCCTCCCCTATAATTCACCCCTCCACTTT.

Note on this clonotype: The junction differs from germline at one of its ends, possibly a read error. This chain links TRBV12-3 or TRBV12-4 with TRBJ2-7, with 8 bases aligning to TRBD2. The CDR3 loop spans 12 amino acids. In nucleotides, the CDR3 is TGTGCCAACAGTCGGGGGGGCCTCGAGCAGTACTTC. It encodes CANSRGGLEQYF.

The sample holds a few counts of this clonotype. V is TRBV6-1 and J is TRBJ2-7, with a possible D match to TRBD1 (6 bases). Germline V gene sequence: CDR1 MNHNS, CDR2 SASEGT. There are 13 residues in the CDR3. V lost 5 bases and J 5 bases, leaving 13 bases between the germline ends. This chain's CDR3 is CASSRQVTDEQYF. As DNA, the CDR3 is TGTGCCAGCAGTAGACAGGTGACGGACGAGCAGTACTTC.

This chain links TRBV4-1 with TRBJ2-2; 7 bases agree with TRBD2. The CDR3 runs to 16 residues. Trimming took 5 bases from V and 2 from J; bases not matched to a gene: 8. The V gene's germline CDR1 is MGHRA and CDR2 YSYEKL. The CDR3 DNA is TGCGCCAGCAGCTCTCAAGCGGGGAGAAACACCGGGGAGCTGTTTTTT. Its protein is CASSSQAGRNTGELFF.

This clonotype was found a few times. The chain links TRBV6-2 or TRBV6-3 to TRBJ2-1; D remains unclear. The CDR3 contains 14 residues. The V gene lost 7 bases and the J gene lost 5 bases, with 15 bases spanning the gap. CDR1 is MNHEY, CDR2 SVGEGT, per germline. CDR3 sequence (DNA): TGTGCCAGCACCAGAGAAATCAATAACAATGAGCAGTTCTTC. Protein: CASTREINNNEQFF.

This clonotype was seen a single time. CDR3 sequence (DNA): TGTGCCAGCAGTCCCCTATGGGGCAATCAGCCCCAGCATTTT. Translating gives CASSPLWGNQPQHF. The chain recombines TRBV27 with TRBJ1-5; D ambiguous. CDR1 MNHEY and CDR2 SMNVEV come from the germline V gene (reference sequence). The CDR3 loop spans 14 amino acids. Trimming pared 5 bases from V and 2 bases from J, leaving 10 bases between.

The chain has TRBV6-6 and TRBJ1-1, with D possibly being TRBD1 (5 bases). The CDR3 sequence is 16 residues long. From germline, CDR1 is MNHNY and CDR2 SVGAGI (reference sequence). Trimming cost V 6 bases and J 4 bases, with 21 bases left between them. The CDR3 coding sequence is TGTGCCAGCAGCCGGGGACCGCGGGAATTATTCACTGAAGCTTTCTTT. It is translated as CASSRGPRELFTEAFF.

This rearrangement joins TRBV5-1 to TRBJ1-4; TRBD1 matches 7 bases. Germline lookup yields CDR1 SGHRS and CDR2 YFSETQ. The CDR3 totals 16 residues. The V and J ends lost 0 bases and 0 bases, in that order; junction bases with no gene match: 2. CDR3 region: CASSLDRGSTNEKLFF. CDR3 DNA sequence: TGCGCCAGCAGCTTGGACAGGGGCTCAACTAATGAAAAACTGTTTTTT.

This clonotype was recorded a few times. This sequence joins TRBV12-5 and TRBJ2-3, with a possible D match to TRBD2 (6 bases). The CDR3 has 15 residues. The V and J ends lost 5 bases and 7 bases respectively, with 19 bases between them. CDR1 is LGHNT and CDR2 is FRNRAP in the germline V gene. In DNA, the CDR3 is TGTGCTAGTGGTCCCCCCCATGCGGGGTATAATACGCAGTATTTT. As protein: CASGPPHAGYNTQYF.

This clonotype turned up a few times. This chain joins TRBV7-9 and TRBJ2-1; maybe TRBD2 (6 bases). The CDR3 sequence is 16 residues long. Germline V gives CDR1 SEHNR, CDR2 FQNEAQ (reference sequence). Trimming took 8 bases from V and 6 from J, leaving 23 bases between them. CDR3 nucleotides: TGTGCCAGCCGTAACCCCGGAGGGCGCCGGGGCAATGAGCAGTTCTTC. Protein: CASRNPGGRRGNEQFF.

V is TRBV27 and J is TRBJ2-3, with unresolved D. V was cut by 6 bases and J by 5 bases, with 9 bases left in between. This CDR3 comprises 12 residues. Germline V gene lookup returns CDR1 MNHEY and CDR2 SMNVEV (reference sequence). The CDR3 coding sequence is TGTGCCAGCAGCCGAGCGAAAGATACGCAGTATTTT. This sequence encodes CASSRAKDTQYF.